The 10 T cell receptor beta chains below all came from one sample that was sequenced in a study of blood T cells in healthy people across ages. A sample-barcoded 5' primer and a J-beta primer mix were used in a second PCR of about 7 to 12 cycles. TCRdb independently ran MiXCR on the 5' RACE reads; one entry per CDR3 protein. This sample has about 400,000 distinct CDR3 sequences; about half occur once, and the top ten carry around 49%. Specimen: blood. Every receptor here comes from a man in his 60s in good health.

The table lists this clonotype with a few counts. The chain uses TRBV29-1 and TRBJ1-2; TRBD1 might be the D (5 bases). Trimming pared 6 bases from V and 6 bases from J, leaving 8 bases between. The germline CDR1 and CDR2 sequences are SQVTM and ANQGSEA. The CDR3 covers 10 residues. The CDR3 region is CSVWGDGYTF. CDR3 nucleotide sequence: TGCAGCGTCTGGGGCGATGGCTACACCTTC. The variable domain in full, completed from reference TRBV29-1 and TRBJ1-2, reads SAVISQKPSRDICQRGTSLTIQCQVDSQVTMMFWYRQQPGQSLTLIATANQGSEATYESGFVIDKFPISRPNLTFSTLTVSNMSPEDSSIYLCSVWGDGYTFGSGTRLTVV.

The chain employs TRBV6-2 or TRBV6-3 and TRBJ1-2; D is unresolved. The CDR3 consists of 10 residues. CDR1 MNHEY and CDR2 SVGEGT come from the germline V gene. With 6 bases removed from V and 6 bases from J, the gap between germline ends came to 5 bases. CDR3 loop: CASSPDGYTF. The CDR3 DNA is TGTGCCAGCAGCCCGGATGGCTACACCTTC.

This clonotype was seen a handful of times. The genes are TRBV21-1 and TRBJ1-2. TRBV21-1 is given as a pseudogene. CDR3 length: 14 residues. The CDR3 sequence is CASSKREGLDGYTF. The DNA of the CDR3 is TGTGCCAGCAGCAAAAGAGAGGGCCTTGATGGCTACACCTTC.

The chain couples TRBV6-7 to TRBJ1-4; the D gene is possibly TRBD1 (5 bases). TRBV6-7 is an ORF; its function is uncertain. This CDR3 has 19 amino acids. Trimming took 0 bases from V and 2 from J, leaving 19 bases between them. The CDR3: CASSYSKGQGSGTNEKLFF. For the CDR3, the DNA is TGTGCCAGCAGTTACTCGAAGGGGCAGGGATCAGGCACTAATGAAAAACTGTTTTTT.

CDR3 DNA: TGTGCCAGCAGCTTTTCCAGTCCAGGGGCTGGTGGCTACACCTTC. It specifies CASSFSSPGAGGYTF. This chain uses TRBV7-9 with TRBJ1-2, with TRBD1 as a possible D gene (6 bases). The CDR3 extends over 15 amino acids. V gave up 3 bases and J gave up 7 bases, with 18 bases separating them. CDR1 and CDR2 (germline): SEHNR, FQNEAQ (reference sequence).

The chain combines TRBV7-8 with TRBJ1-1; 9 nucleotides line up with TRBD1. V shed 5 bases and J 6 bases; nucleotides not matched to a gene: 10. Germline values: CDR1 SGHVS, CDR2 FQNEAQ. This CDR3 has 15 amino acids. CDR3 bases: TGTGCCAGCAGCCCAACCGGGACAGGGTTGCCTGAAGCTTTCTTT. Encoded protein: CASSPTGTGLPEAFF.

The CDR3: CASSDPGYSNYGYTF. CDR3 DNA sequence: TGTGCCAGCAGCGATCCGGGGTACTCTAACTATGGCTACACCTTC. The chain joins TRBV28 to TRBJ1-2; no reliable D call. The length of the CDR3 is 15 residues. The germline gives CDR1 MDHEN, CDR2 SYDVKM. V was cut by 6 bases and J by 0 bases, with 14 bases left in between.

This clonotype was observed a single time. This sequence joins TRBV12-3 or TRBV12-4 and TRBJ2-3, with 11 bases matching TRBD2. The junction had 8 bases not matched to a gene; V was cut back by 5 bases and J by 4 bases. The CDR3 spans 16 residues. The CDR3 region is CASSPSTSGKSDTQYF. The CDR3, as DNA: TGTGCCAGCAGTCCCTCGACTAGCGGGAAGTCAGATACGCAGTATTTT.

Many counts were recorded for this clonotype. The rearrangement joins TRBV30 to TRBJ1-2; TRBD1 matches 9 bases. The CDR3 has 17 amino acids. Germline values: CDR1 GTSNPN, CDR2 SVGIG (reference sequence). V was clipped by 2 bases and J by 7 bases; unmatched bases: 17. CDR3 bases: TGTGCCTGGAGTCCGGACAGGGGAAGGTCGGTTGCGAGTGGCTACACCTTC. Residues: CAWSPDRGRSVASGYTF.

The CDR3 is CASSKRGEMNTEAFF. The CDR3 DNA sequence: TGTGCCAGCAGCAAACGAGGAGAGATGAACACTGAAGCTTTCTTT. J is TRBJ1-1 and V is TRBV7-2; D remains ambiguous. This CDR3 is built from 15 residues. Trimming took 5 bases from V and 0 from J, leaving 13 bases between them. The germline gives CDR1 SGHTA, CDR2 FQGNSA.